The 31 T cell receptor beta chains below come from one sample, sequenced in a study of control samples from healthy donors and cancer patients. Sequencing was performed with immunoSEQ multiplex PCR; in TCRdb, only in-frame clones are kept and a portion is missing. The sample holds under 450,000 clones, around 90% seen once. Sequenced sample: PBMCs. The receptors stem from a man aged 35-49 years with head and neck cancer.

The chain uses TRBV5-1 and TRBJ2-2; perhaps TRBD2 as D (6 bases). V lost 1 base, J lost 6 bases, and 10 bases lay in between. Germline CDR1 and CDR2: SGHRS and YFSETQ. The CDR3 is 14 residues long. The CDR3 is CASSLSWEAGELFF. CDR3 sequence (DNA): TGCGCCAGCAGCTTGTCATGGGAGGCCGGGGAGCTGTTTTTT.

V and J are TRBV7-3 and TRBJ2-3; 7 nucleotides align to TRBD2. J lost 0 bases, V lost 4 bases, and 1 base had no gene match. This CDR3 is 14 amino acids long. Germline-derived CDR1 and CDR2 are SGHTA and FQGTGA. In DNA, the CDR3 is TGTGCCAGCAGCTGGACTAGTAGCACAGATACGCAGTATTTT. This gives the protein CASSWTSSTDTQYF.

The chain uses TRBV7-2 and TRBJ2-3; 10 bases match TRBD2. J was trimmed by 0 bases and V by 3 bases; bases with no gene match: 6. This CDR3 has 17 residues. Germline CDR1 reads SGHTA; CDR2 reads FQGNSA. In DNA, the CDR3 is TGTGCCAGCAGCTTCCCTAGCGGGGGCCCTAGCACAGATACGCAGTATTTT. It encodes CASSFPSGGPSTDTQYF.

V and J are TRBV6-5 and TRBJ2-5, with D maybe TRBD1 (5 bases). The V end lost 6 bases, the J end lost 5 bases, and 19 bases lay between the germline ends. The germline CDR1 and CDR2 sequences are MNHEY and SVGAGI. This CDR3 region has 15 residues. Here the CDR3 reads CASSPGVSPGETQYF. DNA of the CDR3: TGTGCCAGCAGCCCAGGAGTTTCGCCAGGGGAGACCCAGTACTTC.

The genes are TRBV5-1 and TRBJ2-7; 10 positions agree with TRBD2. CDR1 is SGHRS, CDR2 YFSETQ, per germline. V was pared by 6 bases and J by 3 bases, with 6 bases of the junction left unmatched. The CDR3 length is 14 residues. In nucleotides, the CDR3 is TGCGCCAGCAAGCAGCGGGAGGGTGACTACGAGCAGTACTTC. This gives the protein CASKQREGDYEQYF.

The rearrangement joins TRBV13 to TRBJ2-7, with 7 bases aligning to TRBD2. The CDR3 spans 15 residues. V shed 1 base and J 3 bases; nucleotides not matched to a gene: 6. Looked up from germline, CDR1 is PRHDT and CDR2 is FYEKMQ (reference sequence). The DNA of the CDR3 is TGTGCCAGCAGCTTAGCGGGGGGACCGTACTACGAGCAGTACTTC. It is translated as CASSLAGGPYYEQYF.

V and J are TRBV12-2 and TRBJ2-7. TRBV12-2 is classified as a pseudogene. This CDR3 has 14 amino acids. CDR3 sequence reads: CASRPLPASYEQYF. In nucleotides, the CDR3 is TGTGCAAGTCGCCCGCTCCCAGCTTCCTACGAGCAGTACTTC.

J is TRBJ1-4 and V is TRBV4-3; 8 bases agree with TRBD1. Trimming took 0 bases from V and 9 from J; bases not matched to a gene: 12. The CDR3 has 17 amino acids. Germline lookup yields CDR1 LGHNA and CDR2 YSLEER. Written as DNA, the CDR3 is TGCGCCAGCAGCCAAGAAACAACGGGGCAGGGGGCACAAAAACTGTTTTTT. It translates to CASSQETTGQGAQKLFF.

Notes on this clone: Other DNA variants within this sample encode the same CDR3. This chain joins TRBV5-1 and TRBJ1-5; no definite D call. The CDR3 totals 13 residues. The V gene lost 0 bases and the J gene lost 6 bases, with 7 bases spanning the gap. Germline V CDR1 and CDR2: SGHRS, YFSETQ. The CDR3: CASSLGGGQPQHF. In DNA, the CDR3 is TGCGCCAGCAGCTTGGGGGGAGGTCAGCCCCAGCATTTT.

This chain connects TRBV5-1 to TRBJ2-1, with TRBD2 identical over 8 bases. CDR1 is SGHRS, CDR2 YFSETQ, per germline. After removal of 4 bases from V and 5 bases from J, the junction contained 8 bases not matched to a gene. CDR3 length equals 15 residues. CDR3 sequence: CASSPNGAGDNEQFF. The CDR3 DNA is TGCGCCAGCAGCCCCAATGGAGCGGGAGACAATGAGCAGTTCTTC.

The CDR3 region is CASSRGRPASQETQYF. CDR3 nucleotides: TGCGCCAGCAGCAGGGGACGGCCAGCTTCCCAAGAGACCCAGTACTTC. This chain uses TRBV5-1 with TRBJ2-5, with D possibly being TRBD1 or TRBD2 (5 bases each). This CDR3 region has 16 residues. Trimming removed 4 bases from V and 1 base from J, with 17 bases in between. Germline CDR1 and CDR2: SGHRS and YFSETQ.

The rearrangement links TRBV19 to TRBJ2-7, with D perhaps matching TRBD1 or TRBD2 (5 bases each). Germline lookup yields CDR1 LNHDA and CDR2 SQIVND (reference sequence). The V end lost 7 bases, the J end lost 10 bases, and 14 bases lay between the germline ends. The CDR3 runs 11 residues. The CDR3 loop is CASMVGTLQYF. The CDR3 region has the DNA TGTGCCAGTATGGTAGGGACCCTCCAGTACTTC.

This clone was detected only a few times. The rearrangement uses TRBV6-4 and TRBJ2-2; D call uncertain. The germline V gene encodes CDR1 MRHNA and CDR2 SNTAGT. CDR3 size: 13 residues. The V gene lost 0 bases and the J gene lost 4 bases, with 3 bases spanning the gap. Here the CDR3 reads CASSDSGTGELFF. The CDR3 DNA reads as TGTGCCAGCAGTGACTCGGGCACCGGGGAGCTGTTTTTT.

V and J are TRBV7-3 and TRBJ1-2, with unresolved D. V was shortened by 2 bases and J by 2 bases, with 9 bases between the two germline ends. The CDR3 is made up of 14 amino acids. In germline, CDR1 is SGHTA, CDR2 FQGTGA. This CDR3 reads CASSLDVGNYGYTF. CDR3 bases: TGTGCCAGCAGCTTAGATGTGGGAAACTATGGCTACACCTTC.

The chain carries TRBV7-3 and TRBJ2-3, with 11 bases identical to TRBD2. Germline trimming cut 5 bases from V and 0 bases from J; bases unmatched to any gene: 4. Germline CDR1 SGHTA, CDR2 FQGTGA. This CDR3 has 16 residues. The CDR3 nucleotides read TGTGCCAGCAGCCAAAGACTAGCGGGGAGCACAGATACGCAGTATTTT. This sequence encodes CASSQRLAGSTDTQYF.

This clone was counted a single time. V gene TRBV19 combines with J gene TRBJ1-6; D gene unclear. V was pared by 3 bases and J by 0 bases, with 15 bases between. The CDR3 spans 18 residues. Germline V gives CDR1 LNHDA, CDR2 SQIVND (reference sequence). Here the CDR3 DNA reads TGTGCCAGTAGTATTGCTGGATTTTTCGCCTCCTATAATTCACCCCTCCACTTT. Amino acids: CASSIAGFFASYNSPLHF.

J is TRBJ1-3 and V is TRBV28; no firm D call. CDR3 length: 15 residues. Trimming pared 2 bases from V and 10 bases from J, leaving 18 bases between. Germline V lookup: CDR1 MDHEN, CDR2 SYDVKM. DNA for the CDR3: TGTGCCAGCAGTTTAGGGAGACAACCACCGAGGACCATATATTTT. Translating gives CASSLGRQPPRTIYF.

In DNA form, the CDR3 reads TGTGCCAGCAGCACCAGGGGGGAAGCTTTCTTT. Its protein is CASSTRGEAFF. The chain employs TRBV7-9 and TRBJ1-1, with TRBD1 identical over 7 bases. Germline V gene sequence: CDR1 SEHNR, CDR2 FQNEAQ (reference sequence). Germline trimming cut 5 bases from V and 8 bases from J; bases unmatched to any gene: 2. The CDR3 spans 11 residues. The variable domain in full, completed from reference TRBV7-9 and TRBJ1-1, reads DTGVSQNPRHKITKRGQNVTFRCDPISEHNRLYWYRQTLGQGPEFLTYFQNEAQLEKSRLLSDRFSAERPKGSFSTLEIQRTEQGDSAMYLCASSTRGEAFFGQGTRLTVV.

This chain uses TRBV19 with TRBJ2-7, with 7 bases aligning to TRBD2. The length of the CDR3 is 14 residues. The V gene end was trimmed by 4 bases and the J gene end by 0 bases; junction bases not matched to a gene: 3. The germline CDR1 and CDR2 sequences are LNHDA and SQIVND (reference sequence). The DNA for the CDR3 is TGTGCCAGTAGTAGGAGCGGGGACTCCTACGAGCAGTACTTC. Its translation is CASSRSGDSYEQYF.

V is TRBV3-1 (or the pseudogene TRBV3-2) and J is TRBJ1-1; D not certain. CDR3 length: 13 amino acids. The ends were cut back, 5 bases at V and 1 base at J, with 8 bases in the middle. CDR1 is LGHDT, CDR2 YNNKEL, per germline (reference sequence). Written as DNA, the CDR3 is TGTGCCAGCAGCTCTCGACAGAACACTGAAGCTTTCTTT. It codes for CASSSRQNTEAFF.

This chain uses TRBV5-4 with TRBJ1-2; TRBD1 aligns across 9 bases. Germline CDR1 is SGHNT and CDR2 is YYREEE (reference sequence). This CDR3 comprises 15 residues. Trimming took 0 bases from V and 3 from J; bases not matched to a gene: 3. In DNA form, the CDR3 reads TGTGCCAGCAGCTTGGTTGGGACAGGGCACTATGGCTACACCTTC. Translation gives CASSLVGTGHYGYTF.

The chain recombines TRBV3-1 (or the pseudogene TRBV3-2) with TRBJ2-7, with D possibly matching TRBD1 (6 bases). V lost 5 bases and J 6 bases, leaving 14 bases between the germline ends. Germline CDR1 and CDR2: LGHDT and YNNKEL (reference sequence). This CDR3 has 13 amino acids. CDR3 coding DNA: TGTGCCAGCAGCGGACAGTCCCACGGCGAGCAGTACTTC. It specifies CASSGQSHGEQYF.

This chain connects TRBV9 to TRBJ1-6; 11 nucleotides agree with TRBD1. Germline V gene lookup returns CDR1 SGDLS and CDR2 YYNGEE. V shed 4 bases, J shed 8 bases, and the junction held 8 bases outside the gene matches. This CDR3 contains 16 residues. The chain's CDR3 is CASSQGTGGAYSPLHF. The CDR3 DNA reads TGTGCCAGCAGCCAAGGGACAGGGGGTGCGTATTCACCCCTCCACTTT.

This clone came up once. V gene TRBV19 combines with J gene TRBJ1-1, with D unresolved. From germline, CDR1 is LNHDA and CDR2 SQIVND (reference sequence). The CDR3 totals 13 residues. V lost 7 bases and J 8 bases, leaving 17 bases between the germline ends. The CDR3 reads CASTREGGREAFF. DNA of the CDR3: TGTGCCAGTACCCGAGAGGGTGGAAGAGAAGCTTTCTTT. The variable domain in full, with the rest retrieved from reference TRBV19 and TRBJ1-1, is DGGITQSPKYLFRKEGQNVTLSCEQNLNHDAMYWYRQDPGQGLRLIYYSQIVNDFQKGDIAEGYSVSREKKESFPLTVTSAQKNPTAFYLCASTREGGREAFFGQGTRLTVV.

This clone was found a few times. The chain recombines TRBV29-1 with TRBJ1-1; 7 positions match TRBD1. The CDR3 covers 13 residues. Germline-derived CDR1 and CDR2 are SQVTM and ANQGSEA. The junction had 7 bases not matched to a gene; V was cut back by 6 bases and J by 3 bases. The CDR3 DNA reads TGCAGCGTCTCAGGGGGGGCTGACACTGAAGCTTTCTTT. Its translation is CSVSGGADTEAFF.

This chain connects TRBV30 to TRBJ1-3, with TRBD1 matching over 7 bases. CDR1 GTSNPN and CDR2 SVGIG come from the germline V gene (reference sequence). The CDR3 has 14 residues. The V segment lost 0 bases and the J segment 2 bases; nucleotides outside the gene matches: 1. The CDR3 is CAWSVTGAGNTIYF. The CDR3 DNA follows: TGTGCCTGGAGTGTAACAGGGGCTGGAAACACCATATATTTT.

The rearrangement uses TRBV21-1 and TRBJ2-2. TRBV21-1 is classified as a pseudogene. The CDR3 is 12 amino acids. The CDR3 DNA reads TGTGCCAGCAGCAAGGTCTCCGGGGAGCTGTTTTTT. Amino acids: CASSKVSGELFF.

A single count supports this clone. J is TRBJ1-6 and V is TRBV9, with D maybe TRBD1 (5 bases). CDR3 length: 14 amino acids. Trimming removed 0 bases from V and 7 bases from J, with 8 bases in between. Germline CDR1 and CDR2: SGDLS and YYNGEE. CDR3 residues: CASSVGQGNSPLHF. The CDR3 DNA reads TGTGCCAGCAGCGTAGGTCAGGGAAATTCACCCCTCCACTTT.

V is TRBV7-3 and J is TRBJ2-7; the D call may be TRBD1 or TRBD2 (5 bases each). The ends were cut back, 1 base at V and 1 base at J, with 17 bases in the middle. Germline V lookup: CDR1 SGHTA, CDR2 FQGTGA. The CDR3 consists of 17 residues. CDR3 residues: CASSLNPGALGSYEQYF. Here the CDR3 DNA reads TGTGCCAGCAGCTTAAACCCCGGGGCGCTGGGATCCTACGAGCAGTACTTC.

The chain couples TRBV6-6 to TRBJ2-3; no firm D call. CDR3 length: 14 residues. Per the germline V gene, CDR1 is MNHNY and CDR2 is SVGAGI (reference sequence). Trimming took 5 bases from V and 4 from J, leaving 13 bases between them. CDR3 in DNA: TGTGCCAGCAGTCTCCAGGTGGACGCAGATACGCAGTATTTT. Its protein is CASSLQVDADTQYF.

This clone appeared a few times. The chain links TRBV7-8 to TRBJ1-6; D perhaps matches TRBD1 (6 bases). The V gene lost 4 bases and the J gene lost 9 bases, with 16 bases spanning the gap. CDR3 length equals 15 residues. Germline loops: CDR1 SGHVS, CDR2 FQNEAQ. The chain's CDR3 is CASSSGGASSSPLHF. In DNA form, the CDR3 reads TGTGCCAGCAGCTCCGGGGGGGCCAGCAGTTCACCCCTCCACTTT. The full variable domain, with the rest looked up from reference TRBV7-8 and TRBJ1-6, is GAGVSQSPRYKVAKRGQDVALRCDPISGHVSLFWYQQALGQGPEFLTYFQNEAQLDKSGLPSDRFFAERPEGSVSTLKIQRTQQEDSAVYLCASSSGGASSSPLHFGNGTRLTVT.